This T cell receptor beta chain appears in the sequencing data of a study of blood T cell repertoires in COVID-19. Overall study context: Both acute and convalescent COVID-19 samples were obtained from the United States, Italy and Spain. Sample material is recorded as cDNA or gDNA derived from T cells, B-cell-depleted T cells, or PBMCs.

Trimming removed 1 base from V and 0 bases from J, with 9 bases in between. This CDR3 has 15 amino acids. Germline lookup yields CDR1 LNHDA and CDR2 SQIVND (reference sequence). Seattle patients were enrolled while actively infected and followed longitudinally. Methods used by the authors: By means of reference gene primer amplification, nucleated cell counts were estimated. Here immunoSEQ multiplex PCR was the method, and the copy in TCRdb shows in-frame clones only, minus some. V and J calls and clone size follow that table, whereas D and trimming were derived from the DNA. The table has about 420,000 clones, 85% to 90% seen once.

This chain connects TRBV19 to TRBJ1-2; D uncertain. The sequencing sample was made of peripheral blood. This TCR was sampled from a man aged 18 to 30 with COVID-19, enrolled during active disease. The CDR3 DNA is TGTGCCAGTAGTATAGGACAAAACACTAACTATGGCTACACCTTC. Encoded protein: CASSIGQNTNYGYTF.